The text below deals with one T cell receptor (beta chain). The target antigen is unknown. The data originate from a study of blood T cells in healthy people across ages. Study-level findings and limits: Per million T cells, TCR beta diversity dropped roughly linearly as age increased.

For the second PCR, which ran for 7 to 11 cycles, a sample-barcoded 5' primer and a J-beta primer mix were used. Each cDNA molecule carried a tag from a template-switch adaptor that contained 12 random nucleotides. A single record per CDR3 protein comes from TCRdb applying MiXCR to the 5' RACE reads. Of around 800,000 distinct CDR3 sequences detected, around 62% appear once; the ten largest clones hold about a quarter. CDR1 is SGHTA and CDR2 is FQGTGA in the germline V gene. V lost 5 bases, J lost 9 bases, and 11 bases lay in between. CDR3 length: 12 residues. Per-sample PBMC isolation yielded at least 6.5 million cells. Each sample provided at least 6 micrograms of extracted total RNA.

This TCR was sampled from a man aged 25 to 45 in good health. The source material was blood. The genes are TRBV7-3 and TRBJ2-1; D gene ambiguous. The CDR3 region has the DNA TGTGCCAGCAGCCCAACGGGCGGTGAGCAGTTCTTC. As protein: CASSPTGGEQFF.